This T cell receptor beta chain came from a study of beta chain features in type 1 diabetes. Turning to the study itself: Cell yields, age and gender were similar between patients and healthy donors. General study results and limits: The study notes PCR might favor shorter templates equally in patients and controls.

The CDR3 is made up of 14 amino acids. Between the trimmed V and J ends, which lost 2 bases and 5 bases, there was a span of 13 bases. Germline V gene data show CDR1 as SGHNT and CDR2 as YYREEE (reference sequence). With respect to this clone: Its specificity is not known. The sample has other DNA sequences that encode this CDR3 too.

The study reverse transcribed the entire isolated RNA, so it sequenced expressed TCRB transcripts. Sequencing was performed with immunoSEQ multiplex PCR; in TCRdb, only in-frame clones are kept and a portion is missing. The sample contains approximately 300,000 clones, about 11% of which appear only once. The chain employs TRBV5-4 and TRBJ2-5; D not resolved. The sample was naive CD4+ T cells from blood. This clonotype was sampled from a woman aged 25 to 39 in good health. CDR3 protein: CASSFRGSGETQYF. CDR3 DNA: TGTGCCAGCAGCTTCCGAGGTTCTGGGGAGACCCAGTACTTC.